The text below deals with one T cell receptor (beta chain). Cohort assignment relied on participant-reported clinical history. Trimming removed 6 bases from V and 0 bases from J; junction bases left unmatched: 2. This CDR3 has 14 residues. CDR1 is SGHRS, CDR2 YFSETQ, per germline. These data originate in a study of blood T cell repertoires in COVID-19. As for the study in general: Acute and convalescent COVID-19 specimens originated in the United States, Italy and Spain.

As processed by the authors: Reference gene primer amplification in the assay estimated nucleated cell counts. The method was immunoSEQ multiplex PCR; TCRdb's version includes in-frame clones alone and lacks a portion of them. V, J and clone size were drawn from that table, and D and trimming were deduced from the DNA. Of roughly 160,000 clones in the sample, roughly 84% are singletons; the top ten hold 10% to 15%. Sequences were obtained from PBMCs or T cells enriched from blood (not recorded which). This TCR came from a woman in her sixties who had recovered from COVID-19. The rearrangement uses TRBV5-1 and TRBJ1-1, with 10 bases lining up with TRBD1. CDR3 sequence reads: CASKGQGMNTEAFF. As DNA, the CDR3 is TGCGCCAGCAAGGGACAGGGGATGAACACTGAAGCTTTCTTT.